Sequencing of this T cell receptor beta chain was carried out in a study of blood T cells in healthy people across ages. Study-level results: As age increased, TCR beta diversity per million T cells fell in a roughly linear fashion.

V gave up 5 bases and J gave up 4 bases; unmatched junction bases: 6. This CDR3 contains 14 residues. Germline V CDR1 and CDR2: SGHTA, FQGNSA. This clonotype has more than one count but fewer than ten. As yet, its antigen is unknown. The authors ran a second PCR of about 6 to 11 cycles using a sample-barcoded 5' primer and a J-beta primer mix. Each CDR3 protein gets one entry after TCRdb re-called the 5' RACE reads with MiXCR. The table has 800,000 to 950,000 distinct CDR3 sequences, 25% to 30% seen once. These same records also appear under a second study, on T cells of mothers and their children.

V is TRBV7-2 and J is TRBJ1-2; 8 nucleotides agree with TRBD1. What was sequenced was blood. The receptor was derived from a woman aged 40 to 50 in good health. This chain's CDR3 is CASSPNRGAYGYTF. The CDR3 bases are TGTGCCAGCAGCCCAAACAGGGGGGCCTATGGCTACACCTTC.